The 9 T cell receptor beta chains below all came from one sample that was sequenced in a study of T cells in Graves' hyperthyroidism and ophthalmopathy. It was RNA transcripts that yielded the amplified TCR beta CDR3 regions. Initially, a first-round RT-PCR of the TCR CDR3 employed the HTBI primer set. A single record per CDR3 protein comes from TCRdb applying MiXCR to the multiplex PCR reads. Counted here are 540,000 or so distinct CDR3 sequences, roughly 46% occurring once; the ten biggest clones make up around 19%. The sequenced material came from peripheral blood or thyroid tissue (not recorded which). The receptor set was obtained from an adult woman with Graves' disease, either hyperthyroidism or ophthalmopathy (not recorded which).

The rearrangement links TRBV10-2 to TRBJ2-7; D is possibly TRBD1 (5 bases). Germline CDR1 WSHSY, CDR2 SAAADI. The CDR3 runs to 15 residues. V lost 5 bases, J lost 3 bases, and 17 bases lay in between. Here the CDR3 DNA reads TGCGCCAGCAGTTCCCCTGAGGCAGGGAACTACGAGCAGTACTTC. Translation: CASSSPEAGNYEQYF.

Worth noting for this clonotype: It may be a read error: a sequence one base away is much more abundant. This chain joins TRBV5-4 and TRBJ2-2; D is ambiguous. Trimming stripped 0 bases from V and 4 bases from J, with 10 bases between. The germline V gene has CDR1 SGHNT and CDR2 YYREEE (reference sequence). CDR3 size: 15 residues. The CDR3 spells CASSLGGWVTGELFF. DNA for the CDR3: TGTGCCAGCAGCTTGGGGGGATGGGTCACCGGGGAGCTGTTTTTT.

The V call is TRBV24-1, the J call TRBJ1-1, with a possible D match to TRBD1 (6 bases). The germline V gene encodes CDR1 KGHDR and CDR2 SFDVKD. The CDR3 is made up of 15 amino acids. Between the trimmed V and J ends, which lost 9 bases and 8 bases, there was a span of 24 bases. This CDR3 is CATEGRVSGTKEAFF. CDR3 nucleotides: TGTGCCACCGAGGGGCGGGTCTCTGGGACAAAGGAAGCTTTCTTT.

V is TRBV24-1 and J is TRBJ2-1; 8 bases line up with TRBD2. This CDR3 comprises 14 residues. With V trimmed by 3 bases and J by 8 bases, 5 bases remained unmatched. CDR1 and CDR2 from the germline V gene are KGHDR and SFDVKD. CDR3 DNA sequence: TGTGCCACCAGTGATACTAGCGGTTTCGATGAGCAGTTCTTC. Its protein is CATSDTSGFDEQFF.

With regard to this clonotype: A junction end diverges from the germline sequence, so it may reflect a read error. The rearrangement links TRBV7-9 to TRBJ1-6, with D possibly TRBD1 on 5 matching bases. The CDR3 is made up of 14 amino acids. Germline values: CDR1 SEHNR, CDR2 FQNEAQ (reference sequence). The CDR3 DNA is TGTGCCAACAGCTTAGCATTTGGGGCATCACCCCTCCACTTT. Translation: CANSLAFGASPLHF.

This chain uses TRBV9 with TRBJ2-2; a weak D match, TRBD1 (6 bases). V was shortened by 6 bases and J by 2 bases, with 11 bases between the two germline ends. The CDR3 is 14 residues long. Germline V gene sequence: CDR1 SGDLS, CDR2 YYNGEE. Here the CDR3 DNA reads TGTGCCAGCAACATACAGGGAAACACCGGGGAGCTGTTTTTT. Encoded protein: CASNIQGNTGELFF. Complete variable domain (other parts from reference TRBV9 and TRBJ2-2): DSGVTQTPKHLITATGQRVTLRCSPRSGDLSVYWYQQSLDQGLQFLIQYYNGEERAKGNILERFSAQQFPDLHSELNLSSLELGDSALYFCASNIQGNTGELFFGEGSRLTVL.

Comment on this clonotype: One end of the junction does not line up with germline, which may come from a read error. V gene TRBV6-5 combines with J gene TRBJ2-6, with a weak D call TRBD2 (5 bases). The CDR3 covers 14 residues. The germline CDR1 and CDR2 sequences are MNHEY and SVGAGI. Here the CDR3 reads CASSYYPGRGTEAF. The DNA of the CDR3 is TGTGCCAGCAGTTACTATCCGGGGAGAGGAACTGAAGCTTTC.

At least ten counts were recorded for this clonotype. The V gene is TRBV11-2, the J gene TRBJ1-5, with D tentatively TRBD1 (6 bases). CDR1 is SGHAT and CDR2 is FQNNGV in the germline V gene. The CDR3 is 15 residues long. V lost 5 bases and J 1 base, leaving 12 bases between the germline ends. The CDR3 is CASSPGGTSNQPQHF. CDR3 DNA sequence: TGTGCCAGCAGCCCTGGCGGGACAAGCAATCAGCCCCAGCATTTT.

This clonotype was observed many times. The J gene is TRBJ2-7, the V gene TRBV20-1; D call uncertain. From germline, CDR1 is DFQATT and CDR2 SNEGSKA (reference sequence). Trimming took off 3 bases at V and 0 bases at J, with 12 bases between the two ends. The CDR3 length is 14 residues. Here the CDR3 reads CSASRPDFSYEQYF. The CDR3 DNA follows: TGCAGTGCTAGTAGACCAGACTTCTCCTACGAGCAGTACTTC.